One and the same sample provided the 13 T cell receptor beta chains below, sequenced in a study of shared clonotypes between healthy human individuals. Libraries were prepared by immunoSEQ multiplex PCR; TCRdb keeps only in-frame clonotypes and omits some of them. The sample carries some 510,000 clones, about four fifths recorded once. The material sequenced was PBMCs. These receptors all come from a woman aged 35 to 49 in good health. Some clones in this sample may be carry-over from other donors' samples.

This chain uses TRBV7-9 with TRBJ2-7; D might be TRBD2 (5 bases). The CDR3 has 12 residues. Trimming took off 3 bases at V and 3 bases at J, with 6 bases between the two ends. Germline assignment: CDR1 SEHNR and CDR2 FQNEAQ (reference sequence). This CDR3 reads CASSLDFYEQYF. The CDR3 DNA follows: TGTGCCAGCAGCTTGGACTTCTACGAGCAGTACTTC.

This clone was seen a single time. In DNA, the CDR3 is TGTGCCAGCAGCCGGACTAGCACAACCTACGAGCAGTACTTC. Its translation: CASSRTSTTYEQYF. The V and J genes are TRBV9 and TRBJ2-7; 8 nucleotides match TRBD2. The germline gives CDR1 SGDLS, CDR2 YYNGEE. The CDR3 is made up of 14 amino acids. V lost 4 bases and J lost 2; bases outside the gene matches: 5.

The rearrangement uses TRBV21-1 and TRBJ2-1; the DNA was not compared with TRBD1, the D call given in the table. TRBV21-1 is a known pseudogene. The CDR3 sequence is 20 residues long. CDR3 region: CASSKVGTGDRGRSYNEQFF. Written as DNA, the CDR3 is TGTGCCAGCAGCAAAGTAGGGACAGGGGACCGCGGGAGGTCCTACAATGAGCAGTTCTTC.

The genes are TRBV6-5 and TRBJ2-7; D tentatively reads TRBD1 or TRBD2 (5 bases each). This CDR3 region has 13 residues. Looked up from germline, CDR1 is MNHEY and CDR2 is SVGAGI. The V end lost 5 bases, the J end lost 0 bases, and 8 bases lay between the germline ends. This chain's CDR3 is CASSRDPSYEQYF. The CDR3 bases are TGTGCCAGCAGTAGGGACCCCTCCTACGAGCAGTACTTC.

This chain joins TRBV19 and TRBJ1-5; TRBD1 matches at 7 bases. This CDR3 has 15 amino acids. Germline CDR1 and CDR2: LNHDA and SQIVND (reference sequence). The V gene end was trimmed by 0 bases and the J gene end by 1 base; junction bases not matched to a gene: 0. The CDR3 DNA sequence: TGTGCCAGTAGTATAGAGGGACAGAGCAATCAGCCCCAGCATTTT. Its protein is CASSIEGQSNQPQHF.

There are a few counts of this clone. The CDR3 DNA reads as TGTGCCAGCAGCGTAGGTAAGGCGGGACAGGGTGAGCAGTTCTTC. Protein: CASSVGKAGQGEQFF. V and J are TRBV9 and TRBJ2-1, with 9 bases lining up with TRBD1. The CDR3 consists of 15 residues. Per germline, CDR1 SGDLS and CDR2 YYNGEE. With 0 bases clipped from V and 9 bases from J, the junction kept 7 bases outside the gene matches.

This clone was seen only a few times. This chain uses TRBV5-1 with TRBJ1-1; a weak D match, TRBD1 (5 bases). Between the trimmed V and J ends, which lost 0 bases and 1 base, there was a span of 13 bases. This CDR3 contains 16 residues. Germline V CDR1 and CDR2: SGHRS, YFSETQ. CDR3: CASSLEAGGGNTEAFF. For the CDR3, the DNA is TGCGCCAGCAGCTTGGAGGCTGGGGGGGGGAACACTGAAGCTTTCTTT. The full variable domain, its missing parts supplied by reference TRBV5-1 and TRBJ1-1, is KAGVTQTPRYLIKTRGQQVTLSCSPISGHRSVSWYQQTPGQGLQFLFEYFSETQRNKGNFPGRFSGRQFSNSRSEMNVSTLELGDSALYLCASSLEAGGGNTEAFFGQGTRLTVV.

CDR3 in DNA: TGCGCCAGCAGCAGGGTCTCTTGGTCTATGAACACTGAAGCTTTCTTT. Residues: CASSRVSWSMNTEAFF. The chain employs TRBV5-1 and TRBJ1-1; the D is unclear. This CDR3 is built from 16 residues. Germline V gene data show CDR1 as SGHRS and CDR2 as YFSETQ. V was pared by 4 bases and J by 0 bases, with 16 bases between.

This clone was counted many times. This sample also contains other DNA sequences that code for the same CDR3. The rearrangement uses TRBV7-2 and TRBJ2-7; perhaps D is TRBD1 or TRBD2 (5 bases each). The germline gives CDR1 SGHTA, CDR2 FQGNSA. V was cut by 0 bases and J by 2 bases, with 11 bases left in between. The CDR3 runs to 15 residues. CDR3 amino acids: CASSLAGQGAYEQYF. The CDR3 region has the DNA TGTGCCAGCAGCTTAGCAGGTCAGGGAGCCTACGAGCAGTACTTC.

This clone has just one count. The chain employs TRBV7-3 and TRBJ2-1; 9 bases fit TRBD2. Germline CDR1 is SGHTA and CDR2 is FQGTGA. This CDR3 has 15 amino acids. Losses at the gene ends were 5 bases for V and 3 bases for J; bases not matched to a gene: 5. CDR3 amino acids: CASSQRLADYNEQFF. CDR3 bases: TGTGCCAGCAGCCAACGACTAGCGGACTACAATGAGCAGTTCTTC.

The chain has TRBV7-2 and TRBJ1-4, with D possibly matching TRBD1 (6 bases). The CDR3 length is 15 residues. Trimming took off 1 base at V and 8 bases at J, with 14 bases between the two ends. Germline V lookup: CDR1 SGHTA, CDR2 FQGNSA. CDR3 coding DNA: TGTGCCAGCAGCTTAGTCTGGGGGGCTGGGGAAAAACTGTTTTTT. Translated: CASSLVWGAGEKLFF. The full variable domain, its missing parts supplied by reference TRBV7-2 and TRBJ1-4, is GAGVSQSPSNKVTEKGKDVELRCDPISGHTALYWYRQSLGQGLEFLIYFQGNSAPDKSGLPSDRFSAERTGGSVSTLTIQRTQQEDSAVYLCASSLVWGAGEKLFFGSGTQLSVL.

This sequence joins TRBV5-6 and TRBJ1-2; tentative D call: TRBD1 (6 bases). CDR3 length: 16 amino acids. Germline V CDR1 and CDR2: SGHDT, YYEEEE. V was pared by 0 bases and J by 6 bases, with 18 bases between. Here the CDR3 DNA reads TGTGCCAGCAGCTTGGTGCCTACTAGGACAGACGATGGCTACACCTTC. It is translated as CASSLVPTRTDDGYTF.

V usage is TRBV5-4 and J usage is TRBJ1-1; D may be TRBD1 (6 bases). Germline lookup yields CDR1 SGHNT and CDR2 YYREEE (reference sequence). The CDR3 length is 14 residues. V lost 3 bases, J lost 7 bases, and 16 bases lay in between. Here the CDR3 DNA reads TGTGCCAGCAGCTCCACCGGGACACGAATTGAAGCTTTCTTT. It specifies CASSSTGTRIEAFF.